This TCR beta chain was identified in a study of shared clonotypes between healthy human individuals. The junction had 4 bases not matched to a gene; V was cut back by 1 base and J by 3 bases. The CDR3 runs to 16 residues. Germline lookup yields CDR1 MDHEN and CDR2 SYDVKM. Only in-frame clones appear in the TCRdb table, and some are missing; sequencing was by immunoSEQ multiplex PCR. The data contain 780,000 or so clones, over 60% of them singletons. On this clone: The same CDR3 arises from other DNA sequences in this sample as well.

The sequenced material came from memory CD4+ T cells sorted from blood. The subset here: CD45RA-negative fraction. The rearrangement joins TRBV28 to TRBJ2-7; TRBD2 matches 12 bases. The source is a woman in her 30s in good health. CDR3: CASSLSTSGRRYEQYF. The CDR3 DNA follows: TGTGCCAGCAGTTTATCCACTAGCGGGAGGCGCTACGAGCAGTACTTC.